This T cell receptor (beta chain) stems from a study of blood T cell repertoires in COVID-19. The method was immunoSEQ multiplex PCR; TCRdb's version includes in-frame clones alone and lacks a portion of them. The sample includes more than 250,000 clones, approximately 83% of them seen just once. In germline, CDR1 is SGHTS, CDR2 YDEGEE. V lost 3 bases and J lost 4, with 21 bases in between. The CDR3 loop spans 17 amino acids. Participant age was 18 to 89 years, and participants resided in around 24 US areas. The receptor comes from a man between 25 and 39 years old who had recovered from COVID-19. The gene calls are TRBV5-8 and TRBJ2-3; D possibly corresponds to TRBD1 (6 bases). Sequencing used PBMCs or T cells enriched from blood (not recorded which). CDR3 region: CASSWAGTQRDADTQYF. For the CDR3, the DNA is TGTGCCAGCAGCTGGGCCGGGACACAGAGGGATGCAGATACGCAGTATTTT.